This T cell receptor (beta chain) emerged from a study of CD8+CD57+ T cells in acquired aplastic anemia. Overall study: Isolated CD4+ and CD8+ cells, once sorted, yielded DNA averaging roughly 3 ug. Study-wide findings and caveats: Comparison of patients with controls identified around 28 shared CD8+ CDR3 sequences. Patients versus controls showed no significant CD8+ Simpson's diversity difference.

Genomic DNA constituted the template upon which TCR beta VDJ and CDR3 profiling was performed. TCRdb redid the calling of the reads with MiXCR, one entry per CDR3 protein. In the table there are 150,000 to 200,000 distinct CDR3 sequences, around 65% of which are singletons. In this sample, this clonotype turned up many times. Its antigen remains unidentified. This clonotype was obtained from a human donor with severe aplastic anemia or a healthy control (not recorded which). Specimen: sorted CD4+, CD8+, or CD8+CD57+ T cells (not recorded which) from PBMCs.

The chain's CDR3 is CASSWSDSLQDEQFF. The CDR3 coding sequence is TGTGCCAGCAGCTGGTCCGACAGTTTACAGGATGAGCAGTTCTTC. The rearrangement joins TRBV14 to TRBJ2-1; tentative D call: TRBD1 (5 bases). This CDR3 has 15 residues. Between the trimmed V and J ends, which lost 5 bases and 8 bases, there was a span of 19 bases. Germline CDR1 is SGHDN and CDR2 is FVKESK.